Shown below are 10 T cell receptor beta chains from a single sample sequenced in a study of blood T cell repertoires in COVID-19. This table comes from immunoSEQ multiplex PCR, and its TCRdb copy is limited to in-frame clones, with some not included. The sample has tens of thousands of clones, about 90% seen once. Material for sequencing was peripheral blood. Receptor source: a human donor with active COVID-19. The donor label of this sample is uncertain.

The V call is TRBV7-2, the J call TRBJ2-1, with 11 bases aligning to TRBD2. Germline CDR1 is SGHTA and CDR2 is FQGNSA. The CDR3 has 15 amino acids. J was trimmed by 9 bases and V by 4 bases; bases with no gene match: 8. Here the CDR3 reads CASSSPGTSGSEQFF. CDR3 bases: TGTGCCAGCAGCTCCCCCGGGACTAGCGGAAGTGAGCAGTTCTTC. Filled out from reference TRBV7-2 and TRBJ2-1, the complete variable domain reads GAGVSQSPSNKVTEKGKDVELRCDPISGHTALYWYRQSLGQGLEFLIYFQGNSAPDKSGLPSDRFSAERTGGSVSTLTIQRTQQEDSAVYLCASSSPGTSGSEQFFGPGTRLTVL.

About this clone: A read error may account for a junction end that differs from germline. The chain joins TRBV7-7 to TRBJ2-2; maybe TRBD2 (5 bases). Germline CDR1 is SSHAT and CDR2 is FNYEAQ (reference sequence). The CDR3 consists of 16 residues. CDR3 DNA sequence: TGTGCTAGCAGCCGAACTAGAACCCAGAACACCGGGGAGCTGTTTTTT. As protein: CASSRTRTQNTGELFF. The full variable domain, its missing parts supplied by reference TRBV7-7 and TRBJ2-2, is GAGVSQSPRYKVTKRGQDVTLRCDPISSHATLYWYQQALGQGPEFLTYFNYEAQPDKSGLPSDRFSAERPEGSISTLTIQRTEQRDSAMYRCASSRTRTQNTGELFFGEGSRLTVL.

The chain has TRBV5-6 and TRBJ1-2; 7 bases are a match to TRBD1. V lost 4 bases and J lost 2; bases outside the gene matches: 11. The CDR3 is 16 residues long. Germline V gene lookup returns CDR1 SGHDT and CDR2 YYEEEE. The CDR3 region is CASSIYHRGPNYGYTF. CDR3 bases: TGTGCCAGCAGCATTTACCACAGGGGCCCCAACTATGGCTACACCTTC. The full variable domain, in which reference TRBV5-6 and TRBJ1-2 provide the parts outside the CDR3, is DAGVTQSPTHLIKTRGQQVTLRCSPKSGHDTVSWYQQALGQGPQFIFQYYEEEERQRGNFPDRFSGHQFPNYSSELNVNALLLGDSALYLCASSIYHRGPNYGYTFGSGTRLTVV.

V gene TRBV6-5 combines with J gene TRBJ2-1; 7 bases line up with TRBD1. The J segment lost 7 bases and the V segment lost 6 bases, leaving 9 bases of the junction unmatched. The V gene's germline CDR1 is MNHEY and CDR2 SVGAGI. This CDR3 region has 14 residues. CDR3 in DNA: TGTGCCAGCAGCGGACAGGCTGAACGGAATGAGCAGTTCTTC. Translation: CASSGQAERNEQFF.

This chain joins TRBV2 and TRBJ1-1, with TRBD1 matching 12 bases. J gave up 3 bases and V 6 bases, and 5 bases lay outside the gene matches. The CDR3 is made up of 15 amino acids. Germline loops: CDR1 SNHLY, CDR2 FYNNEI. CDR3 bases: TGTGCCAGCAGGGACGGGACAGGGGGCTACACTGAAGCTTTCTTT. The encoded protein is CASRDGTGGYTEAFF.

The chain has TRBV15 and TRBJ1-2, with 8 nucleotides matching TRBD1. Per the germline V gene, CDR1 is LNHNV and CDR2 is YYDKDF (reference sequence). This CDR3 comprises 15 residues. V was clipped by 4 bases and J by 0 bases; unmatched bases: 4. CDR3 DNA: TGTGCCACCAGCATCGGACAGGGAGCTAACTATGGCTACACCTTC. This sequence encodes CATSIGQGANYGYTF.

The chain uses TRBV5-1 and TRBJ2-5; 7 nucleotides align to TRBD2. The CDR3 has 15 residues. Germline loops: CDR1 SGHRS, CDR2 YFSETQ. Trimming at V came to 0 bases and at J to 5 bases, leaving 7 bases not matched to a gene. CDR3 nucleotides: TGCGCCAGCAGCTTGGCCGGGCGGGGGTTCGAGACCCAGTACTTC. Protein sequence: CASSLAGRGFETQYF.

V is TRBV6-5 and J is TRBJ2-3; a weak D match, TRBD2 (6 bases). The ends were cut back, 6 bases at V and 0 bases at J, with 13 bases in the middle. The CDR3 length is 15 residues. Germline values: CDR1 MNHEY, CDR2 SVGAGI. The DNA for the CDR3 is TGTGCCAGCAGAGGCCGGGACTCTAGCACAGATACGCAGTATTTT. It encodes CASRGRDSSTDTQYF.

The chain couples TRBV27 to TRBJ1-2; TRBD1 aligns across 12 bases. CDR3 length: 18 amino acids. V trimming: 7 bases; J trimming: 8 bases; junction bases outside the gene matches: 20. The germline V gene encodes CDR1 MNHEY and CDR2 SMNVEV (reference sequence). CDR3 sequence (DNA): TGTGCCAGCATGAATTACGTCCCCGGGACAGGGGGCGCGGGGGGCTACACCTTC. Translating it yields CASMNYVPGTGGAGGYTF.

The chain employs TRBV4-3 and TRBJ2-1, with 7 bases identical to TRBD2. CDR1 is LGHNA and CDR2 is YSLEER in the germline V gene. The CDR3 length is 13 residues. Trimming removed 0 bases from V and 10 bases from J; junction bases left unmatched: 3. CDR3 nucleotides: TGCGCCAGCAGCCAAGATTGGCGGGGGGAGCAGTTCTTC. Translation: CASSQDWRGEQFF.